The 15 T cell receptor beta chains given below trace back to one sample, sequenced in a study of T cell responses to AZD1222 COVID-19 vaccine. Measured with immunoSEQ multiplex PCR; TCRdb has only the in-frame clones, and not every one. The table includes 140,000 to 150,000 clones, approximately 94% detected once. Sequenced material: peripheral blood, taken on day 0 of AZD1222 vaccination. The receptors derive from an adult in good health.

The chain is built from TRBV6-6 and TRBJ1-1, with a weak D call TRBD1 (5 bases). V gave up 5 bases and J gave up 1 base, with 17 bases separating them. Per germline, CDR1 MNHNY and CDR2 SVGAGI (reference sequence). The CDR3 is 16 amino acids. This CDR3 reads CASSRKTASGNTEAFF. CDR3 sequence (DNA): TGTGCCAGCAGTAGAAAGACAGCCTCCGGGAACACTGAAGCTTTCTTT.

V usage is TRBV16 and J usage is TRBJ2-7; D is unresolved. CDR3 length equals 16 residues. Looked up from germline, CDR1 is KGHSY and CDR2 is FQNENV. Between the trimmed V and J ends, which lost 1 base and 1 base, there was a span of 14 bases. CDR3 loop: CASSQLPTRGSYEQYF. The CDR3 region has the DNA TGTGCCAGCAGCCAATTGCCGACCCGTGGGTCCTACGAGCAGTACTTC.

The chain recombines TRBV7-3 with TRBJ2-2; no clear D gene. CDR3 size: 16 residues. Germline V gene sequence: CDR1 SGHTA, CDR2 FQGTGA. The V and J ends lost 2 bases and 2 bases respectively, with 12 bases between them. The CDR3: CASSLLGHGNTGELFF. For the CDR3, the DNA is TGTGCCAGCAGCTTACTAGGTCATGGAAACACCGGGGAGCTGTTTTTT.

This clone is a singleton in its sample. V is TRBV12-3 or TRBV12-4 and J is TRBJ1-5; a weak D match, TRBD1 (6 bases). The V gene lost 5 bases and the J gene lost 6 bases, with 11 bases spanning the gap. The CDR3 has 13 amino acids. The CDR3 protein is CASSDQGSQPQHF. CDR3 nucleotides: TGTGCCAGCAGTGATCAGGGGAGTCAGCCCCAGCATTTT.

V and J are TRBV5-1 and TRBJ2-2; D remains ambiguous. The CDR3 is made up of 16 amino acids. Germline V gene sequence: CDR1 SGHRS, CDR2 YFSETQ. Trimming pared 0 bases from V and 4 bases from J, leaving 13 bases between. In DNA, the CDR3 is TGCGCCAGCAGCTTGGGGACGCGCCTTCTCACCGGGGAGCTGTTTTTT. As protein: CASSLGTRLLTGELFF.

The chain recombines TRBV12-5 with TRBJ2-7; D call uncertain. From germline, CDR1 is LGHNT and CDR2 FRNRAP. Trimming took 0 bases from V and 3 from J, leaving 21 bases between them. This CDR3 is built from 18 residues. CDR3 sequence (DNA): TGTGCTAGTGGTTTGGTACTGAGCAGGCCGGGTGTATACTACGAGCAGTACTTC. Translated, it gives CASGLVLSRPGVYYEQYF.

This sequence joins TRBV18 and TRBJ1-5, with D perhaps TRBD1 (5 bases). The CDR3 is 16 amino acids. In germline, CDR1 is KGHSH, CDR2 LQKENI. V lost 0 bases to trimming and J lost 7 bases, with 16 bases between them. CDR3 bases: TGTGCCAGCTCACCACCGAAGGGGACTCTAAGACAGCCCCAGCATTTT. Translation gives CASSPPKGTLRQPQHF.

This clone was observed a few times. The rearrangement links TRBV13 to TRBJ1-2, with D tentatively TRBD1 (5 bases). Between the trimmed V and J ends, which lost 6 bases and 7 bases, there was a span of 18 bases. The CDR3 runs 14 residues. Germline CDR1 PRHDT, CDR2 FYEKMQ (reference sequence). DNA of the CDR3: TGTGCCAGCAGGCCGACCGGGACGGGGGGTGGCTACACCTTC. It encodes CASRPTGTGGGYTF. Full variable domain (rest looked up from reference TRBV13 and TRBJ1-2): AAGVIQSPRHLIKEKRETATLKCYPIPRHDTVYWYQQGPGQDPQFLISFYEKMQSDKGSIPDRFSAQQFSDYHSELNMSSLELGDSALYFCASRPTGTGGGYTFGSGTRLTVV.

The genes are TRBV9 and TRBJ1-2, with D uncertain. Per germline, CDR1 SGDLS and CDR2 YYNGEE. The CDR3 consists of 14 residues. The V end lost 3 bases, the J end lost 6 bases, and 15 bases lay between the germline ends. In nucleotides, the CDR3 is TGTGCCAGCAGCGAAGGGAGACTGGGGAATGGCTACACCTTC. It specifies CASSEGRLGNGYTF.

The chain carries TRBV19 and TRBJ2-3; tentative D call: TRBD2 (6 bases). Trimming removed 5 bases from V and 6 bases from J, with 6 bases in between. This CDR3 comprises 11 residues. Germline CDR1 LNHDA, CDR2 SQIVND (reference sequence). The CDR3 DNA reads as TGTGCCAGTAGTCGGGGGGATACGCAGTATTTT. Amino acid sequence: CASSRGDTQYF.

V usage is TRBV5-1 and J usage is TRBJ2-1; 7 nucleotides match TRBD2. The CDR3 is 14 residues long. Unmatched junction bases numbered 6, after V lost 0 bases and J lost 9 bases. Looked up from germline, CDR1 is SGHRS and CDR2 is YFSETQ. CDR3 region: CASSLGAGLGEQFF. CDR3 DNA: TGCGCCAGCAGCTTGGGAGCGGGATTGGGTGAGCAGTTCTTC.

The chain employs TRBV10-2 and TRBJ2-1; 15 bases line up with TRBD2. The CDR3 sequence is 15 residues long. Germline values: CDR1 WSHSY, CDR2 SAAADI. V lost 5 bases, J lost 7 bases, and 3 bases stayed unmatched. The CDR3 nucleotides read TGCGCCAGCAGTATGGGACTAGCGGGAGGAAATGAGCAGTTCTTC. Its translation: CASSMGLAGGNEQFF.

The chain joins TRBV11-1 to TRBJ2-7; D unclear. Trimming stripped 5 bases from V and 5 bases from J, with 13 bases between. The CDR3 length is 13 residues. CDR1 and CDR2 from the germline V gene are SGHAT and FQDESV (reference sequence). The CDR3 is CASSHSKGDEQYF. CDR3 coding DNA: TGTGCCAGCAGCCACTCGAAGGGTGACGAGCAGTACTTC.

The J gene is TRBJ2-7, the V gene TRBV6-6; TRBD1 agrees at 8 bases. CDR1 and CDR2 from the germline V gene are MNHNY and SVGAGI (reference sequence). Trimming removed 7 bases from V and 4 bases from J; junction bases left unmatched: 3. The CDR3 spans 12 residues. The CDR3 is CASKRTGYEQYF. CDR3 coding DNA: TGTGCCAGCAAGCGGACAGGGTACGAGCAGTACTTC.

In its sample, this clone was seen a few times. The chain carries TRBV9 and TRBJ2-1, with D hard to call. The CDR3 loop spans 14 amino acids. Germline V CDR1 and CDR2: SGDLS, YYNGEE. Trimming left V 0 bases short and J 0 bases short, with 4 bases between. The CDR3 DNA sequence: TGTGCCAGCAGCGTAGCGGACTCCTACAATGAGCAGTTCTTC. Amino acids: CASSVADSYNEQFF.